This TCR beta chain was sequenced during a study of shared clonotypes between healthy human individuals. Measured with immunoSEQ multiplex PCR; TCRdb has only the in-frame clones, and not every one. The sample yields over a million clones, 98% seen once. CDR3 length equals 15 residues. V lost 3 bases to trimming and J lost 5 bases, with 13 bases between them. Germline V gene sequence: CDR1 KGHSH, CDR2 LQKENI. The TCR was taken from a young man in good health. The rearrangement joins TRBV18 to TRBJ2-2, with D maybe TRBD2 (6 bases). Sequenced: naive CD4+ T cells sorted from blood. The subset is: CD45RA+ positively selected. CDR3 in DNA: TGTGCCAGCTCACCTATTGCCGGGGGAACCGGGGAGCTGTTTTTT. Its translation: CASSPIAGGTGELFF.